The 8 T cell receptor beta chains reported below all come from one sample, sequenced in a study of Graves' ophthalmopathy and Graves' hyperthyroidism. RNA transcripts yielded amplified TCR beta CDR3 regions. An opening RT-PCR round employed HTBI primers and preceded a second-round multiplex PCR. TCRdb re-derived calls from the multiplex PCR reads in MiXCR, one entry per CDR3 protein. The sample holds roughly 420,000 distinct CDR3 sequences, around 21% seen once. The material sequenced was peripheral blood. The receptors were sampled from a woman aged 18-29 years with stable Graves' hyperthyroidism.

This clonotype was observed many times. The rearrangement joins TRBV6-5 to TRBJ2-2, with a possible D match to TRBD1 (6 bases). V was shortened by 2 bases and J by 6 bases, with 16 bases between the two germline ends. Germline CDR1 MNHEY, CDR2 SVGAGI. The CDR3 length is 16 residues. The DNA of the CDR3 is TGTGCCAGCAGTTACCCGGCGACTGGGGGCTCCGGGGAGCTGTTTTTT. Translating gives CASSYPATGGSGELFF.

This clonotype was detected ten times or more. The rearrangement uses TRBV3-1 and TRBJ2-5; 10 positions agree with TRBD2. Trimming cost V 6 bases and J 4 bases; bases outside gene matches: 8. Germline CDR1 reads LGHDT; CDR2 reads YNNKEL (reference sequence). The CDR3 has 15 residues. The CDR3 here is CASSPPSGSRETQYF. In DNA, the CDR3 is TGTGCCAGCAGTCCTCCTAGCGGGAGTCGAGAGACCCAGTACTTC.

This clonotype was observed many times. This chain joins TRBV27 and TRBJ2-7; tentatively, D is TRBD1 (5 bases). V lost 4 bases and J lost 2, with 9 bases in between. This CDR3 is built from 13 residues. Germline V CDR1 and CDR2: MNHEY, SMNVEV (reference sequence). The CDR3 DNA is TGTGCCAGCAGTTGGGGCAGGGCCTACGAGCAGTACTTC. It specifies CASSWGRAYEQYF.

About this clonotype itself: No conserved phenylalanine or tryptophan ends this CDR3, so it is likely a read error. The genes are TRBV10-3 and TRBJ2-7; TRBD2 aligns across 8 bases. This CDR3 spans 15 amino acids. V shed 0 bases and J 6 bases; nucleotides not matched to a gene: 7. Germline V gives CDR1 ENHRY, CDR2 SYGVKD. The CDR3 DNA follows: TGTGCCATCAGTGAGTCAGTAGCGGGATCGTCCGAGCAGTACTAC. Translated: CAISESVAGSSEQYY.

This clonotype has ten or more counts. The chain carries TRBV11-2 and TRBJ2-5, with 7 bases aligning to TRBD2. This CDR3 contains 16 residues. Germline lookup yields CDR1 SGHAT and CDR2 FQNNGV. Trimming cost V 3 bases and J 6 bases; bases outside gene matches: 13. The CDR3: CASSLSSVTGGKTQYF. DNA of the CDR3: TGTGCCAGCAGCTTGAGCTCTGTGACGGGAGGAAAGACCCAGTACTTC.

The sample holds a few counts of this clonotype. This CDR3 is CASSQEGTENQPQHF. For the CDR3, the DNA is TGCGCCAGCAGCCAAGAGGGGACAGAAAATCAGCCCCAGCATTTT. This chain links TRBV4-1 with TRBJ1-5; 7 bases agree with TRBD1. This CDR3 region has 15 residues. V dropped 0 bases and J dropped 4; count of bases not matched to a gene: 3. CDR1 MGHRA and CDR2 YSYEKL come from the germline V gene.

V is TRBV6-5 and J is TRBJ1-1; D is perhaps TRBD1 (5 bases). Germline values: CDR1 MNHEY, CDR2 SVGAGI. This CDR3 comprises 16 residues. Trimming took off 0 bases at V and 1 base at J, with 12 bases between the two ends. DNA of the CDR3: TGTGCCAGCAGTTACTCGAAAGGGGCCGGGAACACTGAAGCTTTCTTT. Translation gives CASSYSKGAGNTEAFF.

This clonotype was observed a handful of times. The chain joins TRBV27 to TRBJ2-2; TRBD2 matches at 14 bases. There are 18 residues in the CDR3. Germline-derived CDR1 and CDR2 are MNHEY and SMNVEV (reference sequence). V dropped 8 bases and J dropped 6; count of bases not matched to a gene: 14. CDR3 residues: CASHRWTSGRLVPGELFF. DNA of the CDR3: TGTGCCAGCCACCGGTGGACTAGCGGGAGGTTGGTTCCCGGGGAGCTGTTTTTT.